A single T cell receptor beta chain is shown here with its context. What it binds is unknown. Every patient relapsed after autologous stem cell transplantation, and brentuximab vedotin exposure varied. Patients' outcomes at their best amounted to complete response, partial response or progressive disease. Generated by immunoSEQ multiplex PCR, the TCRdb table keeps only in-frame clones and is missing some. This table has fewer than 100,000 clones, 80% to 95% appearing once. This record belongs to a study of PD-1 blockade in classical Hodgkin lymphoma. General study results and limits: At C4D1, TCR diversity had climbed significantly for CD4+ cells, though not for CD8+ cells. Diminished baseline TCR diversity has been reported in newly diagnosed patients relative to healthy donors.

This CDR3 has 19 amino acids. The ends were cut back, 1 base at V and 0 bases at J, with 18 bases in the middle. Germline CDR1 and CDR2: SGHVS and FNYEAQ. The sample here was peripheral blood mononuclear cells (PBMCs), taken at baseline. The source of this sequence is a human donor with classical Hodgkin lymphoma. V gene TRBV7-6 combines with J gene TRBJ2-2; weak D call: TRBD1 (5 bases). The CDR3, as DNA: TGTGCCAGCAGCTTAGGGACACGCTTCCGCCGATCGAACACCGGGGAGCTGTTTTTT. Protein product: CASSLGTRFRRSNTGELFF.